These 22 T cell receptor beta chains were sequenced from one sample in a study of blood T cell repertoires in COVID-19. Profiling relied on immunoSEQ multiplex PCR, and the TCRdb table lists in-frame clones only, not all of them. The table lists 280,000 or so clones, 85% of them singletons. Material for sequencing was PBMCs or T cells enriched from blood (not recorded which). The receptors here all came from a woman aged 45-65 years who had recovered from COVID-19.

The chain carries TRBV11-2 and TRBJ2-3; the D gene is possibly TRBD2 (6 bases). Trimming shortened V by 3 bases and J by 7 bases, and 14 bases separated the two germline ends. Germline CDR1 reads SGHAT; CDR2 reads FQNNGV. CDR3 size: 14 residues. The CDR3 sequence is CASSFLRGKHTQYF. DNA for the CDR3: TGTGCCAGCAGCTTTTTGCGCGGGAAACATACGCAGTATTTT.

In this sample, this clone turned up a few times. The CDR3 bases are TGTGCCAGTAGTATTAACAGGGGTTTACGAGATCAGCCCCAGCATTTT. This gives the protein CASSINRGLRDQPQHF. The chain recombines TRBV19 with TRBJ1-5, with TRBD1 matching 7 bases. Germline CDR1 LNHDA, CDR2 SQIVND (reference sequence). V gave up 3 bases and J gave up 5 bases; unmatched junction bases: 10. This CDR3 is 16 amino acids long.

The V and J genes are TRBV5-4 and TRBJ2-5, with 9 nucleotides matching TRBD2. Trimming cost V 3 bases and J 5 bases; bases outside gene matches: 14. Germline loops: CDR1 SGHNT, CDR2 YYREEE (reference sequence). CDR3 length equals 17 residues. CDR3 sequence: CASSSLLGLAGLETQYF. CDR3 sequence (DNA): TGTGCCAGCAGCTCCCTACTGGGGCTAGCGGGGCTGGAGACCCAGTACTTC.

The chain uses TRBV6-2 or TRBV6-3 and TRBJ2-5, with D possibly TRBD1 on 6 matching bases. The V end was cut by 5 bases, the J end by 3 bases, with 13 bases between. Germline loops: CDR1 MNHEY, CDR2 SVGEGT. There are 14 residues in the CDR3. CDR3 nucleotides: TGTGCCAGCAGTCCCCGACAGGTGAAAGAGACCCAGTACTTC. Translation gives CASSPRQVKETQYF.

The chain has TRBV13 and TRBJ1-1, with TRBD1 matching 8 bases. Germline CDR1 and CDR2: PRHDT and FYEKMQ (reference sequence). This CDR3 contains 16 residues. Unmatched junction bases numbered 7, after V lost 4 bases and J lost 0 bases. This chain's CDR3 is CASSYYRGIVNTEAFF. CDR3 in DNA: TGTGCCAGCAGCTACTACAGGGGGATAGTGAACACTGAAGCTTTCTTT.

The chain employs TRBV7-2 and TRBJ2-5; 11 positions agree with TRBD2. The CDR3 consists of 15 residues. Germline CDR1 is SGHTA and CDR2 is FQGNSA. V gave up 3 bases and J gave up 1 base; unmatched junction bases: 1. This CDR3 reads CASSFLAGGQETQYF. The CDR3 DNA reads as TGTGCCAGCAGCTTTCTAGCGGGAGGCCAAGAGACCCAGTACTTC.

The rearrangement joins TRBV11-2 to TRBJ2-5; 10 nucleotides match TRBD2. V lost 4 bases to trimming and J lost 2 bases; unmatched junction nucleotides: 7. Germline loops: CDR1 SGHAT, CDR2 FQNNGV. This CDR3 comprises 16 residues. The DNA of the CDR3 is TGTGCCAGCAGCTCCCTTGGACTAGCGGTACAAGAGACCCAGTACTTC. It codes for CASSSLGLAVQETQYF.

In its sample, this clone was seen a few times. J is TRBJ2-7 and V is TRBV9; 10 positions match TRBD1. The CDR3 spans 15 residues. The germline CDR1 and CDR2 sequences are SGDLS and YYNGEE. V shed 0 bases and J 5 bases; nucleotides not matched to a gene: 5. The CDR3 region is CASSVGTGQGNEQYF. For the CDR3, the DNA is TGTGCCAGCAGCGTAGGGACGGGACAGGGGAACGAGCAGTACTTC.

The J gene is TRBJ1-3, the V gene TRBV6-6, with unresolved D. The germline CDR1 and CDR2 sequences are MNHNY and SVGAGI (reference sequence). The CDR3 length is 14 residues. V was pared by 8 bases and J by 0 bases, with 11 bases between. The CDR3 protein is CASGQPSSGNTIYF. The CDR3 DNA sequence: TGTGCCAGCGGTCAACCGAGCTCTGGAAACACCATATATTTT.

Here the CDR3 reads CASSPSLSVQGRRGYTF. The CDR3 DNA reads TGTGCCAGCAGCCCCTCACTATCCGTACAGGGGCGTCGTGGCTACACCTTC. This rearrangement joins TRBV6-4 to TRBJ1-2; 7 bases map to TRBD1. With V trimmed by 6 bases and J by 7 bases, 20 bases remained unmatched. Germline CDR1 reads MRHNA; CDR2 reads SNTAGT. This CDR3 contains 17 residues.

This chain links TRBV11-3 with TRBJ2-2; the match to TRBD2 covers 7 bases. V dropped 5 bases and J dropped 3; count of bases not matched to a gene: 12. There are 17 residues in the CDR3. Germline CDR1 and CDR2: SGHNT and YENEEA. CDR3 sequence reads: CASSPIRGSGYTGELFF. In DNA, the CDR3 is TGTGCCAGCAGCCCTATTCGCGGGAGCGGGTACACCGGGGAGCTGTTTTTT.

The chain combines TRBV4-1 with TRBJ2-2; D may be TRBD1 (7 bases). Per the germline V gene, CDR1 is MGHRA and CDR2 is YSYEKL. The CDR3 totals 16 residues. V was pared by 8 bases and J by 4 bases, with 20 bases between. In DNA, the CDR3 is TGCGCCAGCCACTTGGTAGGAGGGGGCTCCACCGGGGAGCTGTTTTTT. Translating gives CASHLVGGGSTGELFF.

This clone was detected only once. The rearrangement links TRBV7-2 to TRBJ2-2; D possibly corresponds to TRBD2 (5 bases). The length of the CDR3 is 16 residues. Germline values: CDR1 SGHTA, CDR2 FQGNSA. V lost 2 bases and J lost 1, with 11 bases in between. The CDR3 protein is CASSLFVRENTGELFF. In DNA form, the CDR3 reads TGTGCCAGCAGCTTATTCGTGAGGGAGAACACCGGGGAGCTGTTTTTT. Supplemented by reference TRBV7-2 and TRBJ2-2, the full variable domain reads GAGVSQSPSNKVTEKGKDVELRCDPISGHTALYWYRQSLGQGLEFLIYFQGNSAPDKSGLPSDRFSAERTGGSVSTLTIQRTQQEDSAVYLCASSLFVRENTGELFFGEGSRLTVL.

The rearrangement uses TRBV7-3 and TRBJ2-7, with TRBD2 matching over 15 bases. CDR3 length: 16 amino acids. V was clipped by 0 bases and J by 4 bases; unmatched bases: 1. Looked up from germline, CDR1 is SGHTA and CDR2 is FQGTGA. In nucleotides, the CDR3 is TGTGCCAGCAGCTTAACGGGACTAGCGGGGGGATACGAGCAGTACTTC. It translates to CASSLTGLAGGYEQYF. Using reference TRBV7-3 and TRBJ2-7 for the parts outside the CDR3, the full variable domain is GAGVSQTPSNKVTEKGKYVELRCDPISGHTALYWYRQSLGQGPEFLIYFQGTGAADDSGLPNDRFFAVRPEGSVSTLKIQRTERGDSAVYLCASSLTGLAGGYEQYFGPGTRLTVT.

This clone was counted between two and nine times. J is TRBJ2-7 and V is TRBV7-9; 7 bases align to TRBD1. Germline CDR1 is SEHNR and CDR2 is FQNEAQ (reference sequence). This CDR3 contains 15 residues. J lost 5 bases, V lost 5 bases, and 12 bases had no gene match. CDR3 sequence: CASSPPPTGNDEQYF. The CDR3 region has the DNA TGTGCCAGCAGCCCACCTCCGACAGGGAACGACGAGCAGTACTTC.

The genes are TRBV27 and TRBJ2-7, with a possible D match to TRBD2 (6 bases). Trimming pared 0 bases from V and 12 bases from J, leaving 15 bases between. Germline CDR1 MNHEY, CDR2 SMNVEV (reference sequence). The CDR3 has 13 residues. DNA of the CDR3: TGTGCCAGCAGTTTATCCGGGACGCGGGGCCTGTACTTC. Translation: CASSLSGTRGLYF.

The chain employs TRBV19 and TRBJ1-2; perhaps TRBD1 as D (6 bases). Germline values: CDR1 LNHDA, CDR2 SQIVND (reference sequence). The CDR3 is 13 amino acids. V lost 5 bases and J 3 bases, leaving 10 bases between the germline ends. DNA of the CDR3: TGTGCCAGTAGTCGCTCAGGGGACTATGGCTACACCTTC. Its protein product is CASSRSGDYGYTF.

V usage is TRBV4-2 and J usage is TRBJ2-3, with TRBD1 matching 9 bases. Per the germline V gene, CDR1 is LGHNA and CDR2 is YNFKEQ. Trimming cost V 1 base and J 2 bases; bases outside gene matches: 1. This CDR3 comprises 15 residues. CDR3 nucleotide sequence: TGTGCCAGCAGCCAAGGGGACAGGGACACAGATACGCAGTATTTT. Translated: CASSQGDRDTDTQYF.

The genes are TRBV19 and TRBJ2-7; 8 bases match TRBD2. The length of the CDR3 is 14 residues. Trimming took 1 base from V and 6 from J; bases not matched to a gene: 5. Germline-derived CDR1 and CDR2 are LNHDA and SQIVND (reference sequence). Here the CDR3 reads CASSIGTSSFEQYF. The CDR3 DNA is TGTGCCAGTAGTATAGGGACTAGCAGTTTCGAGCAGTACTTC.

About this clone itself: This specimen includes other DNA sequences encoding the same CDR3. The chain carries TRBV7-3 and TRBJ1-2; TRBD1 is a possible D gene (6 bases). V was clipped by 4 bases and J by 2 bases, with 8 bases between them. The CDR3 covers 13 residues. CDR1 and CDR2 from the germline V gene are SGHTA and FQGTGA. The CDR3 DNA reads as TGTGCCAGCAGCTCGACAGGCAACTATGGCTACACCTTC. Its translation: CASSSTGNYGYTF.

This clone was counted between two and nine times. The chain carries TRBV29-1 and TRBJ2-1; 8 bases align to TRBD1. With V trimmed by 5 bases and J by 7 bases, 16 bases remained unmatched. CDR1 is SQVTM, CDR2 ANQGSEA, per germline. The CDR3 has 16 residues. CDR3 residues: CSVPPGQGDVVNEQFF. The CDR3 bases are TGCAGCGTTCCGCCTGGACAGGGTGACGTGGTGAATGAGCAGTTCTTC.

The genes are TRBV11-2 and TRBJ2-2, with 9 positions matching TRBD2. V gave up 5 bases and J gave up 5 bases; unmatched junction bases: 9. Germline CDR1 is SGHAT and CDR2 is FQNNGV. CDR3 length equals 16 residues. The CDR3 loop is CASSPRLAGRTGELFF. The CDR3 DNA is TGTGCCAGCAGCCCCCGTCTAGCGGGAAGAACCGGGGAGCTGTTTTTT.